This is a list of T cell receptor beta chains from one sample in a study of T cell responses to AZD1222 COVID-19 vaccine. The protocol was immunoSEQ multiplex PCR, while the TCRdb copy is restricted to in-frame clones and leaves out a portion. Here the sample spans some 93,000 clones, over 75% being singletons. Sequences were derived from peripheral blood, sampled 28 days after the second AZD1222 dose. These receptors were taken from an adult who received the AZD1222 COVID-19 vaccine. The CDR3 runs from the conserved cysteine through the conserved F or W. D genes are given only for firm matches. Not every row has a clone size; where given, it reads once, few, many or a size class.

D: .; size: once; J: TRBJ2-5; V: TRBV4-2; DNA: TGTGCCAGCAGCCAAGCTGGACAACAAGAGACCCAGTACTTC; CDR3: CASSQAGQQETQYF
D: .; size: .; J: TRBJ1-6; V: TRBV2; DNA: TGTGCCAGTCGGAGGCAGGAACTCAATCCCCTCCACTTT; CDR3: CASRRQELNPLHF
D: .; size: few; J: TRBJ1-1; V: TRBV5-4; DNA: TGTGCCAGCAGCTTGGGGGTTACTGAAGCTTTCTTT; CDR3: CASSLGVTEAFF
D: TRBD1; size: .; J: TRBJ1-2; V: TRBV7-9; DNA: TGTGCCAGCAGCTACGAACAGGGGGGGAGTGGCTACACCTTC; CDR3: CASSYEQGGSGYTF
D: TRBD1; size: .; J: TRBJ1-2; V: TRBV18; DNA: TGTGCCAGCTCACTTCAGGGGGGCGGTACCTATGGCTACACCTTC; CDR3: CASSLQGGGTYGYTF
D: .; size: .; J: TRBJ2-7; V: TRBV10-3; DNA: TGTGCCATCAGTGAGTCAGTCAGCCCCTACGAGCAGTACTTC; CDR3: CAISESVSPYEQYF
D: .; size: .; J: TRBJ1-2; V: TRBV12-3/TRBV12-4; DNA: TGTGCCAGCAGCTCCGAGACTGGAATGGGCTACACCTTC; CDR3: CASSSETGMGYTF
D: .; size: once; J: TRBJ2-3; V: TRBV28; DNA: TGTGCCAGCGGCTCGGACAGCACAGATACGCAGTATTTT; CDR3: CASGSDSTDTQYF
D: .; size: .; J: TRBJ2-3; V: TRBV6-5; DNA: TGTGCCAGCAGTTACTCTTATCGAGATACGCAGTATTTT; CDR3: CASSYSYRDTQYF
D: .; size: .; J: TRBJ1-6; V: TRBV9; DNA: TGTGCCAGCAGTTTTACTGGCAGCACCAATTCACCCCTCCACTTT; CDR3: CASSFTGSTNSPLHF
D: .; size: .; J: TRBJ1-2; V: TRBV5-6; DNA: TGTGCCAGCAGCTTGGCCGGGGAGAGCTATGGCTACACCTTC; CDR3: CASSLAGESYGYTF
D: TRBD2; size: .; J: TRBJ2-3; V: TRBV2; DNA: TGTGCCAGCAGTAACCCGGGACTAGCCACAGATACGCAGTATTTT; CDR3: CASSNPGLATDTQYF
D: .; size: .; J: TRBJ2-7; V: TRBV3-1/TRBV3-2; DNA: TGTGCCAGCAGCCAAGTTACCGCGTCGCGCGGTCGTAACTACGAGCAGTACTTC; CDR3: CASSQVTASRGRNYEQYF
D: .; size: .; J: TRBJ1-1; V: TRBV6-5; DNA: TGTGCCAGCAAGGAGGAGATAGCTTTCTTT; CDR3: CASKEEIAFF
D: .; size: .; J: TRBJ1-1; V: TRBV3-1/TRBV3-2; DNA: TGTGCCAGCAGCCAAATCCGGGGATCGGCCACTGAAGCTTTCTTT; CDR3: CASSQIRGSATEAFF
D: .; size: .; J: TRBJ2-2; V: TRBV10-2; DNA: TGCGCCAGCAGTGATGGGGGCAGCACCGGGGAGCTGTTTTTT; CDR3: CASSDGGSTGELFF
D: .; size: once; J: TRBJ1-3; V: TRBV13; DNA: TGTGCCAGCAGTTCCCCTATCTCTGGCACCATATATTTT; CDR3: CASSSPISGTIYF
D: TRBD1; size: .; J: TRBJ1-5; V: TRBV4-3; DNA: TGCGCCAGCAGCCAAGATCGAGGGGAAGGGGGCGTCTATCAGCCCCAGCATTTT; CDR3: CASSQDRGEGGVYQPQHF
D: .; size: .; J: TRBJ1-2; V: TRBV11-2; DNA: TGTGCCAGCAGTTCCAGGACCCTAGTTCCTAACTATGGCTACACCTTC; CDR3: CASSSRTLVPNYGYTF
D: .; size: .; J: TRBJ1-6; V: TRBV3-1/TRBV3-2; DNA: TGTGCCAGCAGCTCCCAGGGAGGTGGGAATTCACCCCTCCACTTT; CDR3: CASSSQGGGNSPLHF
D: .; size: once; J: TRBJ1-4; V: TRBV19; DNA: TGTGCCAGTAGACTTGGACAGCCTAATGAAAAACTGTTTTTT; CDR3: CASRLGQPNEKLFF
D: TRBD2; size: .; J: TRBJ2-7; V: TRBV11-2; DNA: TGTGCCAGCAGGAGGGGTAGCGGGAGGTCTTCCTACGAGCAGTACTTC; CDR3: CASRRGSGRSSYEQYF
D: TRBD1; size: .; J: TRBJ1-4; V: TRBV2; DNA: TGTGCCAGCAGTGAAAAGGGGGCAGGGGGTGAAAAACTGTTTTTT; CDR3: CASSEKGAGGEKLFF
D: .; size: once; J: TRBJ1-3; V: TRBV30; DNA: TGTGCCTGGAGTGTACTAGGAGGCCGCTCTGGAAACACCATATATTTT; CDR3: CAWSVLGGRSGNTIYF
D: TRBD2; size: .; J: TRBJ2-5; V: TRBV7-3; DNA: TGTGCCAGCAGCTTAACCCCTAGCGGGCATTTGGAGACCCAGTACTTC; CDR3: CASSLTPSGHLETQYF
D: TRBD1; size: .; J: TRBJ1-5; V: TRBV10-1; DNA: TGCGCCAGCAGTGTCTTGGGCAGGGGGATCGTAGCCGGAGCATGGCAGCCCCAGCATTTT; CDR3: CASSVLGRGIVAGAWQPQHF
D: .; size: .; J: TRBJ2-7; V: TRBV27; DNA: TGTGCCAGCAGTTTGTCCAGGGTGGACGAGCAGTACTTC; CDR3: CASSLSRVDEQYF
D: .; size: .; J: TRBJ2-3; V: TRBV18; DNA: TGTGCCAGCTCACCTACTCAATCGGTTAGCACAGATACGCAGTATTTT; CDR3: CASSPTQSVSTDTQYF
D: .; size: .; J: TRBJ1-1; V: TRBV5-4; DNA: TGTGCCAGCAGCGTAATGGGGCAGGGGCATCCAGCTTTCTTT; CDR3: CASSVMGQGHPAFF
D: TRBD1; size: .; J: TRBJ1-1; V: TRBV12-5; DNA: TGTGCTAGTGGTTTGGTATTTCAGGGACAGGGGGAAACTGAAGCTTTCTTT; CDR3: CASGLVFQGQGETEAFF
D: .; size: .; J: TRBJ1-2; V: TRBV19; DNA: TGTGCCAGTAGTCTCGGGCAGCCAAATAACTATGGCTACACCTTC; CDR3: CASSLGQPNNYGYTF
D: TRBD2; size: .; J: TRBJ2-5; V: TRBV28; DNA: TGTGCCAGCAGTTTCCCTAGGACTAGCGGGAGGCAAGAGACCCAGTACTTC; CDR3: CASSFPRTSGRQETQYF
D: .; size: .; J: TRBJ2-7; V: TRBV4-1; DNA: TGCGCCAGCAGCCAAGTAGGGAGTGGCACTCGTATCTCCTACGAGCAGTACTTC; CDR3: CASSQVGSGTRISYEQYF
D: .; size: .; J: TRBJ1-2; V: TRBV6-5; DNA: TGTGCCAGCATGCGGGTCGACTATGGCTACACCTTC; CDR3: CASMRVDYGYTF
D: TRBD2; size: .; J: TRBJ2-7; V: TRBV3-1/TRBV3-2; DNA: TGTGCCAGCAGCCAAGATACCGGGGGGGGCCTCTCCTACGAGCAGTACTTC; CDR3: CASSQDTGGGLSYEQYF
D: .; size: .; J: TRBJ1-5; V: TRBV6-5; DNA: TGTGCCAGCAGCGCCGGGACACATAGCAATCAGCCCCAGCATTTT; CDR3: CASSAGTHSNQPQHF
D: .; size: .; J: TRBJ1-5; V: TRBV2; DNA: TGTGCCACTCGGGGCACTAGTCAGCCCCAGCATTTT; CDR3: CATRGTSQPQHF
D: .; size: .; J: TRBJ1-1; V: TRBV9; DNA: TGTGCCAGTTTACCTGTTGAAGCTTTCTTT; CDR3: CASLPVEAFF
D: .; size: .; J: TRBJ1-5; V: TRBV18; DNA: TGTGCCAGCTCACAAGACTTGGGGGATCAGCCCCAGCATTTT; CDR3: CASSQDLGDQPQHF
D: .; size: .; J: TRBJ1-1; V: TRBV7-9; DNA: TGTGCCAGCAGCTCCGGACTTAAGCGGGACACTGAAGCTTTCTTT; CDR3: CASSSGLKRDTEAFF
D: .; size: .; J: TRBJ2-7; V: TRBV5-1; DNA: TGCGCCAGCAGTTTAGGGACGCACTACGAGCAGTACTTC; CDR3: CASSLGTHYEQYF
D: .; size: once; J: TRBJ1-4; V: TRBV6-5; DNA: TGTGCCAGCAGGGGCGTTGCAACTAATGAAAAACTGTTTTTT; CDR3: CASRGVATNEKLFF
D: .; size: .; J: TRBJ1-1; V: TRBV6-1; DNA: TGTGCCAGCAGGGATACAGGAAACACTGAAGCTTTCTTT; CDR3: CASRDTGNTEAFF
D: TRBD2; size: .; J: TRBJ2-3; V: TRBV9; DNA: TGTGCCAGCAGCGTACACCCCGGGACTACCACCACAGATACGCAGTATTTT; CDR3: CASSVHPGTTTTDTQYF
D: .; size: once; J: TRBJ2-5; V: TRBV15; DNA: TGTGCCACCAGCAGCCGAGACGGACAAGAGACCCAGTACTTC; CDR3: CATSSRDGQETQYF
D: .; size: .; J: TRBJ2-6; V: TRBV19; DNA: TGTGCCAGTAGTAGCGCGTCCGGACGGAGCTCTGGGGCCAACGTCCTGACTTTC; CDR3: CASSSASGRSSGANVLTF
D: .; size: few; J: TRBJ2-7; V: TRBV4-1; DNA: TGCGCCAGCAGCCCTGGGGGACAGCGGGGGTACTACGAGCAGTACTTC; CDR3: CASSPGGQRGYYEQYF
D: .; size: few; J: TRBJ1-2; V: TRBV5-8; DNA: TGTGCCAGCAGCTTGGACAGGGTGATGTATGGCTACACCTTC; CDR3: CASSLDRVMYGYTF